Described below is a single T cell receptor beta chain sequence and its context. This sample was taken from a study of patients and donors after allogeneic stem cell transplantation. TCRdb reprocessed the RT-PCR reads via MiXCR and lists one record per CDR3 protein. This table has 150,000 to 200,000 distinct CDR3 sequences, about 24% appearing once. The CDR3 has 15 residues. V gave up 4 bases and J gave up 4 bases, with 17 bases separating them. From germline, CDR1 is SGHDT and CDR2 YYEEEE. The clonotype was recovered from a human donor who was either an allogeneic HSCT recipient or a stem cell or donor lymphocyte infusion donor (not recorded which). It is not recorded whose cells these are; they may come from a transplant donor. The specimen sequenced was blood, either unsorted or a sorted T cell fraction (not recorded which). The chain uses TRBV5-6 and TRBJ1-2; D is uncertain. CDR3 DNA: TGTGCCAGCAGCCCCCGACTAGGGTTCGGCTATGGCTACACCTTC. Amino acid sequence: CASSPRLGFGYGYTF.